Sequencing of this T cell receptor (beta chain) was carried out in a study of PD-1 blockade in classical Hodgkin lymphoma. The protocol was immunoSEQ multiplex PCR, while the TCRdb copy is restricted to in-frame clones and leaves out a portion. The sample lists 13,000 or so clones, approximately 90% seen once, with approximately 22% in the top ten. The CDR3 is 15 amino acids. V lost 5 bases and J lost 0; bases outside the gene matches: 2. Germline V gene lookup returns CDR1 LNHDA and CDR2 SQIVND (reference sequence). Each of the patients experienced relapse following autologous stem cell transplantation, and their brentuximab vedotin exposure differed.

This specimen consisted of peripheral blood mononuclear cells (PBMCs), obtained at baseline. This clonotype was obtained from a human donor with classical Hodgkin lymphoma. The chain joins TRBV19 to TRBJ2-1, with 9 bases that match TRBD2. This CDR3 is CASSLAGLSYNEQFF. The CDR3 DNA reads as TGTGCCAGTAGTCTAGCGGGACTCTCCTACAATGAGCAGTTCTTC.